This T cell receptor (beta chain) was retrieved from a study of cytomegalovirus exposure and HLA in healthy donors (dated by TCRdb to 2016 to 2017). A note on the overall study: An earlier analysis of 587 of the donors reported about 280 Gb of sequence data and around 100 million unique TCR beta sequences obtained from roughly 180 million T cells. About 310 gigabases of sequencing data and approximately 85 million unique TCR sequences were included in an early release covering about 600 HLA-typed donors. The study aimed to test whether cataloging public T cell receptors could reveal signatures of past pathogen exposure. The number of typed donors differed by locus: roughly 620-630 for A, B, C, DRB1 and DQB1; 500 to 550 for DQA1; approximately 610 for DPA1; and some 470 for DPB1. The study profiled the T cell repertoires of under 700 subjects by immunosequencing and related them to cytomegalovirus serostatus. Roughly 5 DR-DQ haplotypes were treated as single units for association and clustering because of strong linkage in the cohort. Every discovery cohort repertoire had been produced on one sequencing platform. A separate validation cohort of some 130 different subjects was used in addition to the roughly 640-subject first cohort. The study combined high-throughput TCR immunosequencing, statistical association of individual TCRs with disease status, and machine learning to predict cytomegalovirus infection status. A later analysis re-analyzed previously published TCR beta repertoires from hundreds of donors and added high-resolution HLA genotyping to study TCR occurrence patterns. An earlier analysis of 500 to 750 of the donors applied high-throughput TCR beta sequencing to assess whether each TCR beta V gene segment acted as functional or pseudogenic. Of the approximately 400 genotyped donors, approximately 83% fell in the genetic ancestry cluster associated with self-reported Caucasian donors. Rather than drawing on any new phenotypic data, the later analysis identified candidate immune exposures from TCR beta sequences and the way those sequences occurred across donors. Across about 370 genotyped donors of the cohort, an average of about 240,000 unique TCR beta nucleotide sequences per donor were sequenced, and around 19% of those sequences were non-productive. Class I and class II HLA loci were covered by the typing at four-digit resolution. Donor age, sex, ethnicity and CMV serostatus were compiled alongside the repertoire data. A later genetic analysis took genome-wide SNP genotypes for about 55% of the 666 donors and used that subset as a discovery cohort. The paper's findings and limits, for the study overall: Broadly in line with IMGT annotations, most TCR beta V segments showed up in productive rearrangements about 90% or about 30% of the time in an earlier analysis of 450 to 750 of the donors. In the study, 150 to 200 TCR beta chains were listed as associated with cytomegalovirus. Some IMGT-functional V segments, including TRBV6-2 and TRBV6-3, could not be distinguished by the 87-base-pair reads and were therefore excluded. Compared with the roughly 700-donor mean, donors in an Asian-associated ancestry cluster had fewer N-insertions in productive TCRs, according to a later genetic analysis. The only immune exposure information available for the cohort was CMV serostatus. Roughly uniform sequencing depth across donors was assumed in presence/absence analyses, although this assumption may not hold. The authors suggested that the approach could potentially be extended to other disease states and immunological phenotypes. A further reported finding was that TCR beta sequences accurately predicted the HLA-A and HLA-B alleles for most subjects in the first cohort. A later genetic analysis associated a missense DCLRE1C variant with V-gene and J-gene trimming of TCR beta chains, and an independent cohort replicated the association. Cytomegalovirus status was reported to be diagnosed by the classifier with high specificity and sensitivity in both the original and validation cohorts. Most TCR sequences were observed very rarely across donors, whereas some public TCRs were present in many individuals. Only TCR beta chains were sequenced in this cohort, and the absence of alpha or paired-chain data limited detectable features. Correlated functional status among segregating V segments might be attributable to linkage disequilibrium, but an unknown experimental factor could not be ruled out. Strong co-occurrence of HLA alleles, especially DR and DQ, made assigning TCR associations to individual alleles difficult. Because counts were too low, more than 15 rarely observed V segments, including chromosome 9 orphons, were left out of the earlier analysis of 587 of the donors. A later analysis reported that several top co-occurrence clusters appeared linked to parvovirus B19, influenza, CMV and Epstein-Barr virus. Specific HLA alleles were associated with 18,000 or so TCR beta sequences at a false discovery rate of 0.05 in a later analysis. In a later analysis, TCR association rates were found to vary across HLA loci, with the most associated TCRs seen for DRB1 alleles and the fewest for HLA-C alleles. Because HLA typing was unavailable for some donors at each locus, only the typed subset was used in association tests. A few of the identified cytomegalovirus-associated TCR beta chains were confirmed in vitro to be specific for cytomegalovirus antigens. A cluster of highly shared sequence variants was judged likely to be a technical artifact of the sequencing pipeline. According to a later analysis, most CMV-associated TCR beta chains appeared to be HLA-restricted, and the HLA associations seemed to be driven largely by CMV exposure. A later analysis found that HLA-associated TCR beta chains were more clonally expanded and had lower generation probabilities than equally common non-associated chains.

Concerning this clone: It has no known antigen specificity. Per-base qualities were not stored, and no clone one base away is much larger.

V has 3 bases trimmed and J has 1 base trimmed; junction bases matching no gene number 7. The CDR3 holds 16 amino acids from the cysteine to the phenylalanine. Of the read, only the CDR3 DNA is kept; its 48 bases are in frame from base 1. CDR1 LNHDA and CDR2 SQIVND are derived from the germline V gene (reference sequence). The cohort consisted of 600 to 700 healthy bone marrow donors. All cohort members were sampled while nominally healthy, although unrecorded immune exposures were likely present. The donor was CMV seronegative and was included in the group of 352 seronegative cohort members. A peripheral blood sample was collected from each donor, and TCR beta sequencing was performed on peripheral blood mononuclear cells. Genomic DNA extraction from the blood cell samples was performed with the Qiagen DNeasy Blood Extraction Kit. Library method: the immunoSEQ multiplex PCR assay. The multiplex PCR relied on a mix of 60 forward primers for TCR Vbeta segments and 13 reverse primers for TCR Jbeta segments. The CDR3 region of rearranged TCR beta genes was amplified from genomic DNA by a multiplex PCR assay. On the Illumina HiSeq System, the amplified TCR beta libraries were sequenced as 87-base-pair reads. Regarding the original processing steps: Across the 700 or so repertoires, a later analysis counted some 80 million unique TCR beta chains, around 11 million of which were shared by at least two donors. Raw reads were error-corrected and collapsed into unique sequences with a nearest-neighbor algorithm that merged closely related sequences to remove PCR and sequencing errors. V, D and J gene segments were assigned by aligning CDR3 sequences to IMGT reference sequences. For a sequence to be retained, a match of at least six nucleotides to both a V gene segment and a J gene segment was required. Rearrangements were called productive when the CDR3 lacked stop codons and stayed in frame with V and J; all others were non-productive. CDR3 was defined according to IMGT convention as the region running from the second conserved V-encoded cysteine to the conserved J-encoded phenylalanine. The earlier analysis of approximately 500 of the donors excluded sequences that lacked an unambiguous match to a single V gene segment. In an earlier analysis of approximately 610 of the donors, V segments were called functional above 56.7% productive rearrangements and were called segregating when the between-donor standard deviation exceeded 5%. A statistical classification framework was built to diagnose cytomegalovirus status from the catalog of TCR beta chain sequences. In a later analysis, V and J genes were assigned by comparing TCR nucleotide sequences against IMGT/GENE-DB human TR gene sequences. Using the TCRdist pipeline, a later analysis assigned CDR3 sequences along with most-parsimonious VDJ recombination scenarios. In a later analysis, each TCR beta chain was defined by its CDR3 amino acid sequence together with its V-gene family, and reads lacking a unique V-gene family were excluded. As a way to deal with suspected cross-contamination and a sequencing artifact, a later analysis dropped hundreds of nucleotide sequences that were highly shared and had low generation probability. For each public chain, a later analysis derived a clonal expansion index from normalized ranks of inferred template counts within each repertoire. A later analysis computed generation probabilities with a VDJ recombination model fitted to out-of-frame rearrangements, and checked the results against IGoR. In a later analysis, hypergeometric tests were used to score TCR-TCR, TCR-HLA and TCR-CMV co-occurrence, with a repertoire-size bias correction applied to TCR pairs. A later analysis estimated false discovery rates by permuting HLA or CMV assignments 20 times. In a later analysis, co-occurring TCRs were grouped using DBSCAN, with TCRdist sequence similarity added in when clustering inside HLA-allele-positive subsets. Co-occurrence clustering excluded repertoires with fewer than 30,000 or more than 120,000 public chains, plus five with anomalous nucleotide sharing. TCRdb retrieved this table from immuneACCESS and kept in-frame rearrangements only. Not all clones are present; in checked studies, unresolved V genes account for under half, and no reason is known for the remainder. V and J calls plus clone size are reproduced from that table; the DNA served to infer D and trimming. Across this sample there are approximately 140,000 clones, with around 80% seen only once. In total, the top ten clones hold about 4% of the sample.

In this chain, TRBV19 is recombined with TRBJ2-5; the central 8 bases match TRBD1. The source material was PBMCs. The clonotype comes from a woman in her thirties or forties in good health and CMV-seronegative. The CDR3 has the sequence CASSMGQGATQETQYF. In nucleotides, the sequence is TGTGCCAGTAGTATGGGGCAGGGGGCCACCCAAGAGACCCAGTACTTC.